Each of the 26 T cell receptor beta chains below was sequenced from the same sample in a study of cytomegalovirus exposure and HLA in healthy donors. The PCR ran on 60 Vbeta and 13 Jbeta primers. Using immunoSEQ multiplex PCR, the repertoire was profiled, and TCRdb retains in-frame clones only, with some absent. The sample has 150,000 to 200,000 clones, 85% seen once. Material: PBMCs. All receptors come from a boy aged 2-15 years in good health and CMV-seronegative.

The CDR3 region is CASSQAHRAPGQGVDGYTF. The CDR3 DNA reads as TGTGCCAGCAGCCAAGCCCACCGAGCCCCGGGACAGGGCGTAGATGGCTACACCTTC. The rearrangement joins TRBV14 to TRBJ1-2, with 9 bases aligning to TRBD1. The CDR3 loop spans 19 amino acids. V trimming: 1 base; J trimming: 6 bases; junction bases outside the gene matches: 18. Germline lookup yields CDR1 SGHDN and CDR2 FVKESK.

Details on this clone: The junction shows a germline mismatch at one end, possibly a read error. Other DNA sequences of this sample code for an identical CDR3. J is TRBJ1-1 and V is TRBV4-1; no firm D call. The V gene's germline CDR1 is MGHRA and CDR2 YSYEKL. The CDR3 extends over 14 amino acids. The CDR3 region has the DNA TGCGCCAGCAGCCAAGAGGGGAGCAACACTGAGGCTTTCTTT. This gives the protein CASSQEGSNTEAFF.

The genes are TRBV28 and TRBJ1-5, with TRBD1 as a possible D gene (5 bases). V was clipped by 5 bases and J by 3 bases, with 8 bases between them. The germline gives CDR1 MDHEN, CDR2 SYDVKM. The CDR3 spans 13 residues. The CDR3 loop reads CASSRGFNQPQHF. CDR3 sequence (DNA): TGTGCCAGCAGTAGGGGTTTCAATCAGCCCCAGCATTTT.

This clone was counted a few times. The chain joins TRBV6-5 to TRBJ2-3, with D maybe TRBD2 (5 bases). V dropped 6 bases and J dropped 2 bases, with 15 bases sitting between them. The germline V gene encodes CDR1 MNHEY and CDR2 SVGAGI. This CDR3 contains 15 residues. CDR3 nucleotides: TGTGCCAGCAGAGTTGGGAGTTACTTCACAGATACGCAGTATTTT. This encodes CASRVGSYFTDTQYF.

The gene calls are TRBV6-1 and TRBJ2-1; maybe TRBD2 (5 bases). V shed 8 bases and J shed 4 bases, with 9 bases lying between them. CDR3 size: 12 residues. Per germline, CDR1 MNHNS and CDR2 SASEGT. The CDR3 reads CASGPGYNEQFF. CDR3 in DNA: TGTGCCAGCGGACCGGGGTACAATGAGCAGTTCTTC.

The chain uses TRBV6-6 and TRBJ1-2, with a weak D call TRBD1 (6 bases). The V end lost 6 bases, the J end lost 8 bases, and 16 bases lay between the germline ends. Germline assignment: CDR1 MNHNY and CDR2 SVGAGI (reference sequence). The length of the CDR3 is 13 residues. CDR3 region: CASSPDSLRGYTF. In nucleotides, the CDR3 is TGTGCCAGCAGCCCGGACAGCTTACGGGGCTACACCTTC.

J is TRBJ2-3 and V is TRBV29-1; D is uncertain. Trimming took 1 base from V and 4 from J, leaving 12 bases between them. This CDR3 contains 14 residues. Germline V gene lookup returns CDR1 SQVTM and CDR2 ANQGSEA. CDR3 loop: CSVEGSGRADTQYF. CDR3 coding DNA: TGCAGCGTTGAAGGGAGTGGTCGAGCAGATACGCAGTATTTT.

The chain has TRBV11-2 and TRBJ1-3; D unresolved. With 6 bases removed from V and 4 bases from J, the gap between germline ends came to 16 bases. The germline CDR1 and CDR2 sequences are SGHAT and FQNNGV. CDR3 size: 15 residues. Here the CDR3 DNA reads TGTGCCAGCAGATCAGTGGGAGCCAGGGGAAACACCATATATTTT. This gives the protein CASRSVGARGNTIYF.

J is TRBJ2-7 and V is TRBV11-2, with 9 bases that match TRBD1. CDR1 and CDR2 (germline): SGHAT, FQNNGV. V lost 2 bases and J lost 4; bases outside the gene matches: 6. The CDR3 runs 15 residues. The CDR3 spells CASSLFQDRGYEQYV. In DNA form, the CDR3 reads TGTGCCAGCAGCTTATTCCAGGACAGGGGATACGAGCAGTACGTC.

V is TRBV5-1 and J is TRBJ1-4, with no clear D. V lost 6 bases, J lost 7 bases, and 19 bases lay in between. Looked up from germline, CDR1 is SGHRS and CDR2 is YFSETQ. There are 15 residues in the CDR3. This chain's CDR3 is CASIAHGYRSEKLFF. The CDR3 DNA reads TGCGCCAGCATCGCCCACGGGTACCGGAGTGAAAAACTGTTTTTT.

V and J are TRBV28 and TRBJ2-7, with 8 bases that match TRBD2. The CDR3 sequence is 15 residues long. Germline CDR1 MDHEN, CDR2 SYDVKM. Unmatched junction bases numbered 10, after V lost 6 bases and J lost 3 bases. CDR3 residues: CASRRTGLGYYEQYF. In DNA form, the CDR3 reads TGTGCCAGCAGGCGAACGGGACTAGGATACTACGAGCAGTACTTC.

The chain couples TRBV2 to TRBJ1-2; D is uncertain. The CDR3 sequence is 14 residues long. V lost 2 bases and J lost 4, with 11 bases in between. Germline loops: CDR1 SNHLY, CDR2 FYNNEI. The chain's CDR3 is CASSERGFAYGYTF. The CDR3 DNA sequence: TGTGCCAGCAGTGAACGGGGATTCGCCTATGGCTACACCTTC.

The chain is built from TRBV7-2 and TRBJ2-7; TRBD2 might be the D (6 bases). From germline, CDR1 is SGHTA and CDR2 FQGNSA. There are 13 residues in the CDR3. V lost 3 bases and J 7 bases, leaving 13 bases between the germline ends. CDR3 DNA sequence: TGTGCCAGCAGCTTCGGGGGTCGGGGGGAGCAGTACGTC. This sequence encodes CASSFGGRGEQYV.

This chain links TRBV2 with TRBJ1-2; 7 bases match TRBD1. The germline CDR1 and CDR2 sequences are SNHLY and FYNNEI. This CDR3 is built from 13 residues. The trim removed 7 bases at V and 7 bases at J, leaving 9 bases unmatched. The CDR3 DNA reads TGTGCCAGCATTAGGCAGGGGGTTGGTGGCTACACCTTC. The encoded protein is CASIRQGVGGYTF.

The chain employs TRBV19 and TRBJ2-1, with 10 bases lining up with TRBD2. Per the germline V gene, CDR1 is LNHDA and CDR2 is SQIVND (reference sequence). The V and J ends lost 5 bases and 8 bases, in that order; junction bases with no gene match: 15. The CDR3 is made up of 17 amino acids. The CDR3 sequence: CASSLLAGAWGGHEQFF. CDR3 bases: TGTGCCAGTAGTCTTCTAGCGGGAGCTTGGGGAGGACATGAGCAGTTCTTC.

The V gene is TRBV7-2, the J gene TRBJ1-1, with 7 bases aligning to TRBD1. The length of the CDR3 is 15 residues. Germline-derived CDR1 and CDR2 are SGHTA and FQGNSA. Unmatched junction bases numbered 7, after V lost 5 bases and J lost 1 base. The CDR3 region is CASSTGGGKNTEAFF. DNA of the CDR3: TGTGCCAGCAGCACCGGAGGGGGCAAGAACACTGAAGCTTTCTTT.

The genes are TRBV14 and TRBJ1-1; D is unclear. This CDR3 spans 17 amino acids. V shed 0 bases and J shed 1 base, with 15 bases lying between them. The V gene's germline CDR1 is SGHDN and CDR2 FVKESK. The CDR3 coding sequence is TGTGCCAGCAGCCAAGATTTCGGGAGACGTTCGAACACTGAAGCTTTCTTT. As protein: CASSQDFGRRSNTEAFF.

The CDR3 DNA follows: TGTGCCAGCAGCGCCGGGACAGGGTTCAATCAGCCCCAGCATTTT. It specifies CASSAGTGFNQPQHF. V is TRBV9 and J is TRBJ1-5; 9 positions agree with TRBD1. This CDR3 has 15 amino acids. V trimming: 3 bases; J trimming: 3 bases; junction bases outside the gene matches: 4. Germline loops: CDR1 SGDLS, CDR2 YYNGEE.

The chain uses TRBV6-1 and TRBJ1-2, with D hard to call. Between the trimmed V and J ends, which lost 4 bases and 8 bases, there was a span of 23 bases. Germline V gene sequence: CDR1 MNHNS, CDR2 SASEGT. This CDR3 has 16 residues. The CDR3: CASSVLTLASILGYTF. The CDR3 nucleotides are TGTGCCAGCAGTGTCCTAACCCTCGCATCCATTTTGGGCTACACCTTC.

This CDR3 is CASSEGVLNEKLFF. The CDR3 coding sequence is TGTGCCAGCAGTGAAGGGGTGCTTAATGAAAAACTGTTTTTT. The genes are TRBV6-5 and TRBJ1-4, with D possibly being TRBD1 (5 bases). V gave up 5 bases and J gave up 4 bases, with 11 bases separating them. The CDR3 has 14 amino acids. CDR1 and CDR2 (germline): MNHEY, SVGAGI.

The genes are TRBV7-8 and TRBJ2-7; the match to TRBD2 covers 10 bases. Trimming cost V 5 bases and J 5 bases; bases outside gene matches: 6. CDR1 SGHVS and CDR2 FQNEAQ come from the germline V gene. There are 14 residues in the CDR3. The CDR3 protein is CASSPLAGKNEQYV. CDR3 in DNA: TGTGCCAGCAGCCCACTAGCGGGGAAAAACGAGCAGTACGTC.

This clone was detected a few times. Other DNA sequences in the same sample also yield this CDR3. The gene calls are TRBV5-1 and TRBJ2-5; 7 bases agree with TRBD2. The V segment lost 1 base and the J segment 1 base; nucleotides outside the gene matches: 1. The CDR3 is 14 residues long. Germline V gene lookup returns CDR1 SGHRS and CDR2 YFSETQ. This CDR3 is CASSLTSAQETQYF. The DNA for the CDR3 is TGCGCCAGCAGCTTGACTAGCGCCCAAGAGACCCAGTACTTC.

This clone was detected only once. The chain joins TRBV4-1 to TRBJ1-2, with 7 positions matching TRBD1. The CDR3 runs 14 residues. V lost 1 base, J lost 6 bases, and 5 bases stayed unmatched. Germline CDR1 and CDR2: MGHRA and YSYEKL. The CDR3 reads CASSQGQGGDGYTF. The CDR3 bases are TGCGCCAGCAGCCAAGGACAGGGCGGGGATGGCTACACCTTC.

This chain uses TRBV5-1 with TRBJ2-3; 10 bases are a match to TRBD2. The germline gives CDR1 SGHRS, CDR2 YFSETQ. This CDR3 is 16 amino acids long. The ends lost 4 bases at V and 5 bases at J; junction bases unmatched: 10. The CDR3 DNA is TGCGCCAGCAGCCCGAGGACTAGCGGCCTCGGAGATACGCAGTATTTT. It specifies CASSPRTSGLGDTQYF. Combining the CDR3 with reference TRBV5-1 and TRBJ2-3 gives the whole variable domain KAGVTQTPRYLIKTRGQQVTLSCSPISGHRSVSWYQQTPGQGLQFLFEYFSETQRNKGNFPGRFSGRQFSNSRSEMNVSTLELGDSALYLCASSPRTSGLGDTQYFGPGTRLTVL.

The rearrangement joins TRBV7-9 to TRBJ1-1, with a weak D call TRBD1 (5 bases). Per germline, CDR1 SEHNR and CDR2 FQNEAQ (reference sequence). CDR3 length: 15 amino acids. V was cut by 3 bases and J by 6 bases, with 17 bases left in between. The CDR3 region is CASSFPPGTSAEAFF. DNA for the CDR3: TGTGCCAGCAGCTTTCCTCCAGGGACTTCCGCTGAAGCTTTCTTT.

The chain carries TRBV7-2 and TRBJ1-1; possibly TRBD1 for D (5 bases). The ends were cut back, 6 bases at V and 4 bases at J, with 18 bases in the middle. The CDR3 runs to 15 residues. Germline CDR1 reads SGHTA; CDR2 reads FQGNSA. The CDR3 DNA is TGTGCCAGCAGTCCGATTCGGGGGAGGTCCACTGAAGCTTTCTTT. This translates into CASSPIRGRSTEAFF.